This entry features one T cell receptor beta chain sequence. Assay used: immunoSEQ multiplex PCR; TCRdb lists only in-frame clones, some missing. Of under 75,000 clones listed, approximately 94% are singletons. The V gene lost 4 bases and the J gene lost 9 bases, with 7 bases spanning the gap. CDR1 MNHEY and CDR2 SMNVEV come from the germline V gene (reference sequence). CDR3 length equals 11 residues. These data originate in a study of T cell changes during pregnancy in multiple sclerosis. The receptor was derived from a female donor with multiple sclerosis, enrolled in a pregnancy study. Here the sequenced sample was CD8+ T cells from peripheral blood mononuclear cells, taken in the second trimester of pregnancy. The rearrangement joins TRBV27 to TRBJ2-1; D unclear. Here the CDR3 reads CASSSASEQFF. The CDR3 coding sequence is TGTGCCAGCAGTTCGGCTAGTGAGCAGTTCTTC.